This note documents a single T cell receptor beta chain sequence. Antigen specificity is unknown. Germline trimming cut 4 bases from V and 8 bases from J; bases unmatched to any gene: 14. This CDR3 is 16 amino acids long. The germline V gene encodes CDR1 KGHSH and CDR2 LQKENI. This sample was included in a study of T cells after yellow fever vaccination. Study-wide context: In the case of low-cell-number fractions, SMART-Seq v4 Ultra Low Input was used for preparation.

Using its own MiXCR run on the 5' RACE reads, TCRdb lists one record per CDR3 protein. This table has some 250,000 distinct CDR3 sequences, 6.9% appearing once. Whole-study results and caveats: Most primary-vaccination clones recurred post-booster (roughly 96% CD4, about 90% CD8). Few clonotypes appeared in both CD4 and CD8 compartments.

V gene TRBV18 combines with J gene TRBJ2-1; 7 bases fit TRBD2. The material sequenced was CD4+ T cells sorted from PBMCs, taken 15 days after the yellow fever booster vaccination. The source of this sequence is a man aged 30-40 years who received the YFV17D yellow fever vaccine. The chain's CDR3 is CASSRSGGTTGDEQFF. For the CDR3, the DNA is TGTGCCAGCTCACGGTCGGGGGGAACAACCGGGGATGAGCAGTTCTTC.